These 23 T cell receptor beta chains share one sample of origin, sequenced in a study of beta chain features in type 1 diabetes (dated by TCRdb to 2016 to 2019). Overall study results and their limits: In all four CD4+ subsets, TCRB CDR3 length was moderately but significantly shorter in type 1 diabetes patients.

The antigens for these receptors are not known. Library preparation used the immunoSEQ multiplex PCR assay. The High Capacity cDNA Reverse Transcription Kit was used to reverse transcribe all of the isolated RNA, meaning that expressed TCRB transcripts were what got sequenced. What TCRdb holds here is the immuneACCESS table cut down to in-frame rearrangements. Part of the clones is not present; checked against another copy, under half of the missing clones reflect an unresolved V gene, and the others are unexplained. This sample comprises 150,000 to 190,000 clones, about 9.3% of them detected only once. Around 0.48% of the sample lies in the top ten. Sequenced input: central memory CD4+ T cells from blood. The source of these receptors is a man aged 25-45 years with type 1 diabetes.

This sequence joins TRBV28 and TRBJ2-1; 8 bases match TRBD2. With 3 bases clipped from V and 4 bases from J, the junction kept 5 bases outside the gene matches. The CDR3 consists of 15 residues. Germline CDR1 reads MDHEN; CDR2 reads SYDVKM. The CDR3 DNA follows: TGTGCCAGCAGTTTCGTCGGGAGGGGTTACAATGAGCAGTTCTTC. This encodes CASSFVGRGYNEQFF.

The chain joins TRBV5-4 to TRBJ2-1; D is undetermined. V lost 4 bases, J lost 15 bases, and 29 bases lay in between. Germline V gives CDR1 SGHNT, CDR2 YYREEE (reference sequence). This CDR3 has 16 amino acids. The CDR3: CASSQDIVYLNSLPFF. CDR3 bases: TGTGCCAGCAGCCAAGATATTGTCTACCTGAACAGTTTGCCGTTCTTC.

This clone was seen only a few times. The chain joins TRBV7-2 to TRBJ2-2, with a tentative D call TRBD1 (5 bases). The CDR3 is 16 residues long. CDR1 is SGHTA, CDR2 FQGNSA, per germline. Trimming stripped 5 bases from V and 1 base from J, with 14 bases between. In DNA, the CDR3 is TGTGCCAGCAGCCCCACTCCAGGGAAGAACACCGGGGAGCTGTTTTTT. Its protein product is CASSPTPGKNTGELFF.

The V gene is TRBV2, the J gene TRBJ1-2; 9 nucleotides line up with TRBD1. The J segment lost 8 bases and the V segment lost 5 bases, leaving 6 bases of the junction unmatched. This CDR3 is 13 amino acids long. Germline V CDR1 and CDR2: SNHLY, FYNNEI. The CDR3 DNA follows: TGTGCCAGCAGTAAGGGACAGGGTCTAGGCTACACCTTC. Amino acids: CASSKGQGLGYTF. Variable domain in full (rest from reference TRBV2 and TRBJ1-2): EPEVTQTPSHQVTQMGQEVILRCVPISNHLYFYWYRQILGQKVEFLVSFYNNEISEKSEIFDDQFSVERPDGSNFTLKIRSTKLEDSAMYFCASSKGQGLGYTFGSGTRLTVV.

The V gene is TRBV18, the J gene TRBJ2-3; TRBD1 might be the D (5 bases). V was shortened by 2 bases and J by 4 bases, with 7 bases between the two germline ends. This CDR3 is built from 13 residues. Germline lookup yields CDR1 KGHSH and CDR2 LQKENI. The CDR3 region is CASSPGAADTQYF. CDR3 in DNA: TGTGCCAGCTCACCAGGGGCGGCAGATACGCAGTATTTT.

This clone has just a few counts. The chain links TRBV6-6 to TRBJ1-5, with 8 bases lining up with TRBD1. In germline, CDR1 is MNHNY, CDR2 SVGAGI (reference sequence). The V gene end was trimmed by 7 bases and the J gene end by 8 bases; junction bases not matched to a gene: 4. The CDR3 runs to 12 residues. In DNA form, the CDR3 reads TGTGCCAGCACCTACAGGGGGAAGCCCCAGCATTTT. Its protein product is CASTYRGKPQHF.

This clone turned up a few times. The rearrangement joins TRBV2 to TRBJ2-5; D call uncertain. The CDR3 is 14 amino acids. Germline CDR1 reads SNHLY; CDR2 reads FYNNEI. V gave up 2 bases and J gave up 5 bases, with 12 bases separating them. The CDR3 nucleotides read TGTGCCAGCAGTGAACCCTATCCCAGGGAGACCCAGTACTTC. This encodes CASSEPYPRETQYF.

The J gene is TRBJ1-4, the V gene TRBV29-1, with D maybe TRBD1 (6 bases). The length of the CDR3 is 12 residues. Germline V gives CDR1 SQVTM, CDR2 ANQGSEA. Trimming removed 6 bases from V and 7 bases from J, with 12 bases in between. CDR3 amino acids: CSVKQGVEKLFF. The CDR3 DNA sequence: TGCAGCGTAAAACAGGGAGTTGAAAAACTGTTTTTT.

This clone was detected only a few times. The genes are TRBV4-2 and TRBJ2-6, with a weak D call TRBD2 (6 bases). The CDR3 totals 18 residues. Germline CDR1 is LGHNA and CDR2 is YNFKEQ. V shed 5 bases and J shed 0 bases, with 17 bases lying between them. The CDR3, as DNA: TGTGCCAGCAGCTCTGCTGGGACTCCCGCCTCTGGGGCCAACGTCCTGACTTTC. Translation gives CASSSAGTPASGANVLTF.

The gene calls are TRBV28 and TRBJ1-5; D remains ambiguous. CDR1 is MDHEN, CDR2 SYDVKM, per germline. CDR3 size: 15 residues. Trimming cost V 11 bases and J 1 base, with 18 bases left between them. For the CDR3, the DNA is TGTGCCGGGATGTCCGGGGATGAGAGCAATCAGCCCCAGCATTTT. Encoded protein: CAGMSGDESNQPQHF.

This clone was detected only a few times. This chain links TRBV5-1 with TRBJ2-7, with D perhaps matching TRBD1 (6 bases). Germline V CDR1 and CDR2: SGHRS, YFSETQ. The ends were cut back, 4 bases at V and 2 bases at J, with 19 bases in the middle. The CDR3 runs 16 residues. The CDR3 region has the DNA TGCGCCAGCAGCCCGGGACGGCCAGGGGACCCCTACGAGCAGTACTTC. Amino acid sequence: CASSPGRPGDPYEQYF.

The genes are TRBV4-2 and TRBJ1-1, with a weak D call TRBD1 (5 bases). The CDR3 sequence is 14 residues long. Germline loops: CDR1 LGHNA, CDR2 YNFKEQ. Trimming took 1 base from V and 6 from J, leaving 12 bases between them. CDR3 residues: CASSQVGGLAEAFF. Written as DNA, the CDR3 is TGTGCCAGCAGCCAAGTCGGGGGTCTGGCTGAAGCTTTCTTT.

This clone was counted only a few times. The V gene is TRBV6-6, the J gene TRBJ1-4; D remains ambiguous. The CDR3 runs 15 residues. In germline, CDR1 is MNHNY, CDR2 SVGAGI (reference sequence). V was pared by 5 bases and J by 0 bases, with 10 bases between. CDR3: CASSPGGTTNEKLFF. For the CDR3, the DNA is TGTGCCAGCAGTCCCGGAGGGACAACTAATGAAAAACTGTTTTTT.

The chain employs TRBV28 and TRBJ2-7; a weak D match, TRBD1 (6 bases). CDR1 MDHEN and CDR2 SYDVKM come from the germline V gene. Trimming took off 8 bases at V and 4 bases at J, with 12 bases between the two ends. The CDR3 is made up of 12 amino acids. CDR3 protein: CASLQQGYEQYF. The DNA of the CDR3 is TGTGCCAGCCTCCAACAGGGTTACGAGCAGTACTTC.

This clone was found a few times. The chain combines TRBV23-1 with TRBJ1-4, with TRBD1 matching over 7 bases. TRBV23-1 is an ORF, and what it does is uncertain. Trimming removed 3 bases from V and 4 bases from J; junction bases left unmatched: 2. CDR3 length: 14 amino acids. CDR3 DNA: TGCGCCAGCAGTCAGGGACAGCTTAATGAAAAACTGTTTTTT. Translated, it gives CASSQGQLNEKLFF.

This clone was seen a few times. This chain uses TRBV19 with TRBJ2-3, with a weak D call TRBD1 (6 bases). V was trimmed by 9 bases and J by 2 bases, leaving 9 bases between them. Germline V gene lookup returns CDR1 LNHDA and CDR2 SQIVND (reference sequence). CDR3 length equals 12 residues. This chain's CDR3 is CASAGDTDTQYF. In DNA, the CDR3 is TGTGCCAGCGCAGGGGACACAGATACGCAGTATTTT. Full variable domain (rest looked up from reference TRBV19 and TRBJ2-3): DGGITQSPKYLFRKEGQNVTLSCEQNLNHDAMYWYRQDPGQGLRLIYYSQIVNDFQKGDIAEGYSVSREKKESFPLTVTSAQKNPTAFYLCASAGDTDTQYFGPGTRLTVL.

The rearrangement joins TRBV19 to TRBJ2-6; 7 positions agree with TRBD1. CDR3 length: 17 amino acids. J gave up 2 bases and V 3 bases, and 7 bases lay outside the gene matches. CDR1 is LNHDA, CDR2 SQIVND, per germline (reference sequence). CDR3 in amino acids: CASSIGITGAGANVLTF. CDR3 bases: TGTGCCAGTAGTATCGGCATTACAGGGGCTGGGGCCAACGTCCTGACTTTC.

This chain joins TRBV5-6 and TRBJ2-3, with D unresolved. CDR3 length equals 13 residues. Germline CDR1 reads SGHDT; CDR2 reads YYEEEE. Trimming removed 2 bases from V and 5 bases from J, with 9 bases in between. The CDR3 DNA sequence: TGTGCCAGCAGCTTTCAGGTGGGAGATACGCAGTATTTT. This gives the protein CASSFQVGDTQYF.

This clone turned up a few times. The chain employs TRBV30 and TRBJ1-3; no reliable D call. Germline V gives CDR1 GTSNPN, CDR2 SVGIG (reference sequence). Trimming cost V 2 bases and J 3 bases, with 11 bases left between them. The CDR3 runs 14 residues. The DNA for the CDR3 is TGTGCCTGGAGTCCGGGTCTGGGTGGAAACACCATATATTTT. As protein: CAWSPGLGGNTIYF.

This clone was observed a handful of times. The chain employs TRBV7-2 and TRBJ1-1; D unresolved. Germline-derived CDR1 and CDR2 are SGHTA and FQGNSA. This CDR3 has 13 amino acids. V was cut by 2 bases and J by 1 base, with 5 bases left in between. The CDR3 region is CASSLSQNTEAFF. For the CDR3, the DNA is TGTGCCAGCAGCTTATCCCAGAACACTGAAGCTTTCTTT.

The CDR3, as DNA: TGTGCCAGCAGAAGGAACCCAGGGGTGAACACTGAAGCTTTCTTT. It translates to CASRRNPGVNTEAFF. V usage is TRBV27 and J usage is TRBJ1-1, with TRBD1 as a possible D gene (6 bases). Germline assignment: CDR1 MNHEY and CDR2 SMNVEV (reference sequence). V was pared by 6 bases and J by 0 bases, with 14 bases between. CDR3 size: 15 residues.

This clone was detected only a few times. The rearrangement links TRBV4-1 to TRBJ2-2, with D uncertain. Germline V lookup: CDR1 MGHRA, CDR2 YSYEKL. Deletions cut 0 bases from V and 5 bases from J, with 16 bases between. CDR3 size: 17 residues. The CDR3 sequence is CASSQEFEATITGELFF. DNA for the CDR3: TGCGCCAGCAGCCAAGAATTCGAGGCGACGATTACCGGGGAGCTGTTTTTT.

This chain uses TRBV4-1 with TRBJ2-7, with a weak D call TRBD2 (5 bases). Per germline, CDR1 MGHRA and CDR2 YSYEKL. V lost 5 bases and J 2 bases, leaving 19 bases between the germline ends. The CDR3 spans 16 residues. CDR3 protein: CASSRQAVGPAYEQYF. The DNA for the CDR3 is TGCGCCAGCAGCAGACAAGCGGTCGGACCCGCCTACGAGCAGTACTTC.